The 27 T cell receptor beta chains in this list originate from one sample, sequenced in a study of shared clonotypes between healthy human individuals. This table comes from immunoSEQ multiplex PCR, and its TCRdb copy is limited to in-frame clones, with some not included. In the table there are millions of clones, approximately 94% of which are singletons. Sequencing was performed on naive CD4+ T cells sorted from blood. As for subset: CD45RA+ positively selected. The receptors originated from a man aged 18 to 29 in good health.

The chain combines TRBV4-1 with TRBJ2-7; 12 positions agree with TRBD2. The J segment lost 7 bases and the V segment lost 1 base, leaving 8 bases of the junction unmatched. Germline V lookup: CDR1 MGHRA, CDR2 YSYEKL. The CDR3 is made up of 16 amino acids. CDR3 in amino acids: CASSQGLAGVVGEQYF. The CDR3 DNA follows: TGCGCCAGCAGCCAAGGACTAGCGGGGGTCGTCGGGGAGCAGTACTTC.

V usage is TRBV9 and J usage is TRBJ1-6; D is perhaps TRBD1 (6 bases). Trimming left V 4 bases short and J 3 bases short, with 14 bases between. The CDR3 is 16 residues long. Germline CDR1 reads SGDLS; CDR2 reads YYNGEE. CDR3 loop: CASSKETGNYNSPLHF. In nucleotides, the CDR3 is TGTGCCAGCAGCAAAGAGACAGGAAACTATAATTCACCCCTCCACTTT.

This chain links TRBV19 with TRBJ2-2, with 12 bases that match TRBD2. Per the germline V gene, CDR1 is LNHDA and CDR2 is SQIVND (reference sequence). This CDR3 is 15 amino acids long. V lost 7 bases and J lost 4; bases outside the gene matches: 4. The CDR3 coding sequence is TGTGCCAGTATGGGACTAGCGGGCCCCACCGGGGAGCTGTTTTTT. It specifies CASMGLAGPTGELFF.

Concerning this clone: Other DNA sequences from this sample encode an identical CDR3 as well. The chain is built from TRBV6-6 and TRBJ2-7; D unresolved. Trimming pared 6 bases from V and 0 bases from J, leaving 15 bases between. Germline CDR1 and CDR2: MNHNY and SVGAGI (reference sequence). The CDR3 runs to 15 residues. The CDR3 loop is CASSPGTLSSYEQYF. The CDR3 DNA reads as TGTGCCAGCAGCCCCGGTACTTTAAGCTCCTACGAGCAGTACTTC.

The chain links TRBV5-4 to TRBJ2-5; D may be TRBD1 or TRBD2 (5 bases each). Germline values: CDR1 SGHNT, CDR2 YYREEE (reference sequence). The CDR3 is 15 amino acids. Trimming cost V 4 bases and J 2 bases, with 15 bases left between them. CDR3: CASSPRPEGQETQYF. CDR3 in DNA: TGTGCCAGCAGCCCCCGACCCGAGGGGCAAGAGACCCAGTACTTC. Combining the CDR3 with reference TRBV5-4 and TRBJ2-5 gives the whole variable domain ETGVTQSPTHLIKTRGQQVTLRCSSQSGHNTVSWYQQALGQGPQFIFQYYREEENGRGNFPPRFSGLQFPNYSSELNVNALELDDSALYLCASSPRPEGQETQYFGPGTRLLVL.

The rearrangement links TRBV18 to TRBJ2-7; D is ambiguous. V lost 5 bases to trimming and J lost 2 bases, with 16 bases between them. The CDR3 has 15 amino acids. CDR1 is KGHSH and CDR2 is LQKENI in the germline V gene. This CDR3 reads CASSSDRTSAYEQYF. Written as DNA, the CDR3 is TGTGCCAGCTCATCGGACCGGACGAGCGCCTACGAGCAGTACTTC.

The V call is TRBV6-1, the J call TRBJ2-5; D is ambiguous. Germline assignment: CDR1 MNHNS and CDR2 SASEGT. The CDR3 has 15 amino acids. Between the trimmed V and J ends, which lost 7 bases and 2 bases, there was a span of 17 bases. In DNA, the CDR3 is TGTGCCAGCAACCCCGGCGGCAGAACTCAAGAGACCCAGTACTTC. Translation gives CASNPGGRTQETQYF.

The rearrangement joins TRBV11-3 to TRBJ1-4; 8 bases fit TRBD1. CDR3 length: 15 residues. V dropped 2 bases and J dropped 3; count of bases not matched to a gene: 2. Germline V CDR1 and CDR2: SGHNT, YENEEA. CDR3 bases: TGTGCCAGCAGCTTAACAGGGGGTGCTAATGAAAAACTGTTTTTT. Translated, it gives CASSLTGGANEKLFF.

The chain employs TRBV4-3 and TRBJ2-7; 9 bases are a match to TRBD1. Trimming at V came to 0 bases and at J to 2 bases, leaving 5 bases not matched to a gene. Germline CDR1 reads LGHNA; CDR2 reads YSLEER. This CDR3 comprises 16 residues. The chain's CDR3 is CASSQEVDRGTYEQYF. The CDR3 DNA is TGCGCCAGCAGCCAAGAGGTGGACAGGGGAACCTACGAGCAGTACTTC.

Here the CDR3 reads CASTKDRGSYEQYF. The CDR3 DNA sequence: TGTGCCAGCACCAAGGACAGGGGAAGCTACGAGCAGTACTTC. V and J are TRBV7-9 and TRBJ2-7; 9 nucleotides match TRBD1. The CDR3 loop spans 14 amino acids. The V and J ends lost 7 bases and 3 bases, in that order; junction bases with no gene match: 7. Per the germline V gene, CDR1 is SEHNR and CDR2 is FQNEAQ (reference sequence). Full variable domain (rest looked up from reference TRBV7-9 and TRBJ2-7): DTGVSQNPRHKITKRGQNVTFRCDPISEHNRLYWYRQTLGQGPEFLTYFQNEAQLEKSRLLSDRFSAERPKGSFSTLEIQRTEQGDSAMYLCASTKDRGSYEQYFGPGTRLTVT.

This clone was recorded only once. V usage is TRBV4-2 and J usage is TRBJ1-6; no clear D. Germline V gene sequence: CDR1 LGHNA, CDR2 YNFKEQ. This CDR3 spans 15 amino acids. V lost 1 base, J lost 7 bases, and 11 bases lay in between. DNA of the CDR3: TGTGCCAGCAGCCAAGCAACAGCCCCGAATTCACCCCTCCACTTT. Translation: CASSQATAPNSPLHF.

Regarding this clone: This sample also contains other DNA sequences that code for the same CDR3. The chain joins TRBV7-3 to TRBJ1-1; no firm D call. The V and J ends lost 2 bases and 1 base respectively, with 5 bases between them. This CDR3 has 13 residues. Germline CDR1 is SGHTA and CDR2 is FQGTGA. CDR3 protein: CASSLSGNTEAFF. The CDR3 coding sequence is TGTGCCAGCAGCTTATCGGGGAACACTGAAGCTTTCTTT.

This clone was counted a single time. V gene TRBV28 combines with J gene TRBJ2-3; TRBD2 matches 14 bases. Trimming took 5 bases from V and 5 from J; bases not matched to a gene: 3. CDR1 is MDHEN, CDR2 SYDVKM, per germline. The CDR3 extends over 15 amino acids. CDR3 region: CASSTGTSGGDTQYF. Here the CDR3 DNA reads TGTGCCAGCAGTACCGGGACTAGCGGGGGAGATACGCAGTATTTT.

The rearrangement uses TRBV7-2 and TRBJ2-1, with 8 bases lining up with TRBD2. Germline trimming cut 6 bases from V and 3 bases from J; bases unmatched to any gene: 10. Germline V lookup: CDR1 SGHTA, CDR2 FQGNSA. The CDR3 is 16 amino acids. CDR3 sequence: CASRAIPGGGYNEQFF. The CDR3 DNA reads as TGTGCCAGCAGAGCCATCCCCGGGGGGGGCTACAATGAGCAGTTCTTC.

The chain couples TRBV2 to TRBJ2-4; D possibly corresponds to TRBD2 (6 bases). The CDR3 extends over 17 amino acids. The ends were cut back, 7 bases at V and 0 bases at J, with 19 bases in the middle. Germline V CDR1 and CDR2: SNHLY, FYNNEI. Here the CDR3 reads CASIAGLVGLAKNIQYF. Written as DNA, the CDR3 is TGTGCCAGCATCGCGGGGCTGGTGGGTCTAGCCAAAAACATTCAGTACTTC.

This clone was recorded once. V and J are TRBV19 and TRBJ1-2; D remains unclear. CDR3 size: 14 residues. Trimming took 1 base from V and 2 from J, leaving 8 bases between them. The germline V gene has CDR1 LNHDA and CDR2 SQIVND (reference sequence). CDR3 coding DNA: TGTGCCAGTAGTATAGGGCCTTGGAACTATGGCTACACCTTC. Residues: CASSIGPWNYGYTF.

This clone was seen more than once but under ten times. The CDR3 spells CASSVAQNTEAFF. DNA of the CDR3: TGTGCCAGCAGCGTAGCCCAGAACACTGAAGCTTTCTTT. The chain recombines TRBV9 with TRBJ1-1; no clear D. CDR1 and CDR2 from the germline V gene are SGDLS and YYNGEE. With 0 bases removed from V and 1 base from J, the gap between germline ends came to 4 bases. The CDR3 consists of 13 residues. The complete variable domain, with remaining parts taken from reference TRBV9 and TRBJ1-1, reads DSGVTQTPKHLITATGQRVTLRCSPRSGDLSVYWYQQSLDQGLQFLIQYYNGEERAKGNILERFSAQQFPDLHSELNLSSLELGDSALYFCASSVAQNTEAFFGQGTRLTVV.

The chain employs TRBV10-3 and TRBJ1-6; D gene ambiguous. The CDR3 is 15 amino acids. Trimming removed 8 bases from V and 5 bases from J, with 16 bases in between. Germline CDR1 reads ENHRY; CDR2 reads SYGVKD. CDR3 DNA: TGTGCCATCCGGGAGAGTCTCGGGGATAATTCACCCCTCCACTTT. Translation gives CAIRESLGDNSPLHF.

A note on this clone: Other DNA sequences in the sample encode the same CDR3. CDR3 nucleotide sequence: TGTGCCAGCAGTTTAACCGGGTCCTACGAGCAGTACTTC. This encodes CASSLTGSYEQYF. The chain combines TRBV28 with TRBJ2-7; D remains unclear. V dropped 2 bases and J dropped 1 base, with 6 bases sitting between them. The CDR3 runs to 13 residues. CDR1 is MDHEN, CDR2 SYDVKM, per germline. The full variable domain, completed using reference TRBV28 and TRBJ2-7, is DVKVTQSSRYLVKRTGEKVFLECVQDMDHENMFWYRQDPGLGLRLIYFSYDVKMKEKGDIPEGYSVSREKKERFSLILESASTNQTSMYLCASSLTGSYEQYFGPGTRLTVT.

This chain connects TRBV30 to TRBJ2-1; D gene unclear. The CDR3 length is 15 residues. Per germline, CDR1 GTSNPN and CDR2 SVGIG (reference sequence). V shed 1 base and J shed 0 bases, with 10 bases lying between them. DNA for the CDR3: TGTGCCTGGAGTGGACTCCTAAGCTCCTACAATGAGCAGTTCTTC. Translating gives CAWSGLLSSYNEQFF.

V usage is TRBV6-6 and J usage is TRBJ2-1, with D unresolved. CDR1 and CDR2 (germline): MNHNY, SVGAGI (reference sequence). The CDR3 spans 14 residues. V was clipped by 0 bases and J by 7 bases, with 10 bases between them. In DNA form, the CDR3 reads TGTGCCAGCAGTTACTCGGGCTATTCTAATGAGCAGTTCTTC. It translates to CASSYSGYSNEQFF.

The V and J genes are TRBV7-9 and TRBJ2-5; D is ambiguous. Trimming shortened V by 3 bases and J by 4 bases, and 12 bases separated the two germline ends. The CDR3 consists of 14 residues. Germline lookup yields CDR1 SEHNR and CDR2 FQNEAQ (reference sequence). The CDR3 sequence is CASSLRPGIETQYF. The CDR3 DNA reads TGTGCCAGCAGCTTGAGGCCGGGCATAGAGACCCAGTACTTC. The whole variable domain, filled in from reference TRBV7-9 and TRBJ2-5, reads DTGVSQNPRHKITKRGQNVTFRCDPISEHNRLYWYRQTLGQGPEFLTYFQNEAQLEKSRLLSDRFSAERPKGSFSTLEIQRTEQGDSAMYLCASSLRPGIETQYFGPGTRLLVL.

This chain uses TRBV27 with TRBJ2-3, with 8 positions matching TRBD2. The V gene's germline CDR1 is MNHEY and CDR2 SMNVEV (reference sequence). The V segment lost 3 bases and the J segment 2 bases; nucleotides outside the gene matches: 4. The CDR3 extends over 15 amino acids. In DNA form, the CDR3 reads TGTGCCAGCAGTTTGCTAGCGGGTGTCACAGATACGCAGTATTTT. It translates to CASSLLAGVTDTQYF.

This clone was observed a few times. The rearrangement links TRBV30 to TRBJ1-6, with D possibly being TRBD1 (6 bases). Germline CDR1 GTSNPN, CDR2 SVGIG (reference sequence). The CDR3 covers 13 residues. The germline V and J ends were trimmed by 2 bases and 9 bases, with 11 bases remaining between them. As DNA, the CDR3 is TGTGCCTGGAGTTCGGGGGCAGGTTCACCCCTCCACTTT. Its protein product is CAWSSGAGSPLHF.

This clone was counted only a few times. The rearrangement links TRBV29-1 to TRBJ1-1; unclear D gene. Trimming took 6 bases from V and 6 from J, leaving 11 bases between them. The CDR3 loop spans 11 amino acids. Germline-derived CDR1 and CDR2 are SQVTM and ANQGSEA. The CDR3 reads CSVNSIAEAFF. In nucleotides, the CDR3 is TGCAGCGTCAACAGTATCGCTGAAGCTTTCTTT.

CDR3 region: CASSKLQRPDLNTEAFF. CDR3 coding DNA: TGTGCCAGCAGCAAACTCCAAAGACCCGATCTGAACACTGAAGCTTTCTTT. V is TRBV21-1 and J is TRBJ1-1. TRBV21-1 is assigned pseudogene status. The length of the CDR3 is 17 residues.

The chain links TRBV5-1 to TRBJ1-6; 7 positions agree with TRBD1. Germline V gene sequence: CDR1 SGHRS, CDR2 YFSETQ. V was clipped by 4 bases and J by 0 bases; unmatched bases: 10. This CDR3 comprises 18 residues. The chain's CDR3 is CASSPGTALSSYNSPLHF. As DNA, the CDR3 is TGCGCCAGCAGCCCCGGGACAGCTTTGAGCTCCTATAATTCACCCCTCCACTTT.